A selection of T cell receptor beta chains follows, all from one sample in a study of blood T cell repertoires in COVID-19. The table came from immunoSEQ multiplex PCR; TCRdb's copy has only in-frame clones and leaves some out. The table has under 75,000 clones, 90% seen once. Specimen: peripheral blood. All receptors come from a man aged 60 to 69 with active COVID-19. Each CDR3 is given with its conserved first and last residue. D genes are given only for firm matches. Clone size is not always given. Where it is, it says once, few, many or a class for expanded clones.

j_call: TRBJ1-2
d_call: TRBD1
v_call: TRBV7-2
clone_size: NA
cdr3_aa: CASSLSGTVNGYTF
cdr3_nt: TGTGCCAGCAGCTTATCAGGGACAGTTAATGGCTACACCTTC

j_call: TRBJ1-2
d_call: NA
v_call: TRBV29-1
clone_size: NA
cdr3_aa: CSVLGTKGYTF
cdr3_nt: TGCAGCGTTCTGGGGACAAAAGGCTACACCTTC

j_call: TRBJ1-1
d_call: TRBD1
v_call: TRBV6-5
clone_size: NA
cdr3_aa: CASSGDRADTEAFF
cdr3_nt: TGTGCCAGCAGCGGGGACAGGGCCGACACTGAAGCTTTCTTT

j_call: TRBJ2-5
d_call: TRBD2
v_call: TRBV7-6
clone_size: NA
cdr3_aa: CASSLGGGRSQETQYF
cdr3_nt: TGTGCCAGCAGCTTAGGAGGCGGGAGGTCCCAAGAGACCCAGTACTTC

j_call: TRBJ2-4
d_call: NA
v_call: TRBV11-2
clone_size: NA
cdr3_aa: CASTPGVAKNIQYF
cdr3_nt: TGTGCCAGCACCCCAGGGGTAGCCAAAAACATTCAGTACTTC

j_call: TRBJ2-3
d_call: TRBD2
v_call: TRBV6-5
clone_size: once
cdr3_aa: CASSYSEAGRYTQYF
cdr3_nt: TGTGCCAGCAGTTACTCTGAAGCGGGGAGGTATACGCAGTATTTT

j_call: TRBJ1-2
d_call: NA
v_call: TRBV30
clone_size: once
cdr3_aa: CAWSPLAWEGYTF
cdr3_nt: TGTGCCTGGAGCCCATTGGCGTGGGAGGGCTACACCTTC

j_call: TRBJ2-5
d_call: NA
v_call: TRBV2
clone_size: NA
cdr3_aa: CASSQGGLPQETQYF
cdr3_nt: TGTGCCAGCAGTCAAGGGGGACTACCTCAAGAGACCCAGTACTTC

j_call: TRBJ2-3
d_call: NA
v_call: TRBV28
clone_size: NA
cdr3_aa: CASSLSGGVMADTQYF
cdr3_nt: TGTGCCAGCAGTTTATCAGGCGGGGTGATGGCAGATACGCAGTATTTT

j_call: TRBJ1-4
d_call: TRBD1
v_call: TRBV7-2
clone_size: NA
cdr3_aa: CASSRTGSGEKLFF
cdr3_nt: TGTGCCAGCAGCCGGACAGGGAGCGGTGAAAAACTGTTTTTT

j_call: TRBJ2-3
d_call: NA
v_call: TRBV7-3
clone_size: NA
cdr3_aa: CASSSSRGTTDTQYF
cdr3_nt: TGTGCCAGCAGCTCATCTCGGGGGACGACAGATACGCAGTATTTT

j_call: TRBJ1-2
d_call: NA
v_call: TRBV30
clone_size: NA
cdr3_aa: CAWTPDRLSSGYTF
cdr3_nt: TGTGCCTGGACCCCAGACAGGCTATCCTCAGGCTACACCTTC

j_call: TRBJ1-6
d_call: NA
v_call: TRBV7-9
clone_size: NA
cdr3_aa: CASSSAIYPSPLHF
cdr3_nt: TGTGCCAGCAGCTCCGCAATCTATCCTTCACCCCTCCACTTT

j_call: TRBJ1-6
d_call: NA
v_call: TRBV18
clone_size: NA
cdr3_aa: CASSPGLYNSPLHF
cdr3_nt: TGTGCCAGCTCACCCGGACTATATAATTCACCCCTCCACTTT

j_call: TRBJ2-7
d_call: NA
v_call: TRBV6-5
clone_size: NA
cdr3_aa: CASSYGTGSPYEQYF
cdr3_nt: TGTGCCAGCAGTTACGGCACAGGGTCTCCGTACGAGCAGTACTTC

j_call: TRBJ1-6
d_call: TRBD1
v_call: TRBV2
clone_size: NA
cdr3_aa: CASSVEETGGTGANSPLHF
cdr3_nt: TGTGCCAGCAGTGTGGAGGAGACAGGGGGGACAGGGGCTAATTCACCCCTCCACTTT

j_call: TRBJ2-2
d_call: NA
v_call: TRBV19
clone_size: NA
cdr3_aa: CASSKGIQTGELFF
cdr3_nt: TGTGCCAGTAGTAAAGGAATACAGACCGGGGAGCTGTTTTTT

j_call: TRBJ2-5
d_call: TRBD2
v_call: TRBV7-3
clone_size: NA
cdr3_aa: CASSRAGAETQYF
cdr3_nt: TGTGCCAGCAGCCGAGCGGGGGCGGAGACCCAGTACTTC

j_call: TRBJ2-2
d_call: NA
v_call: TRBV30
clone_size: NA
cdr3_aa: CAWSTGNTGELFF
cdr3_nt: TGTGCCTGGTCGACAGGGAACACCGGGGAGCTGTTTTTT

j_call: TRBJ1-1
d_call: NA
v_call: TRBV28
clone_size: NA
cdr3_aa: CASSLFGGAMHTEAFF
cdr3_nt: TGTGCCAGCAGTTTATTTGGGGGGGCTATGCACACTGAAGCTTTCTTT

j_call: TRBJ2-1
d_call: NA
v_call: TRBV7-9
clone_size: NA
cdr3_aa: CASSYFYNEQFF
cdr3_nt: TGTGCCAGCAGCTACTTCTACAATGAGCAGTTCTTC

j_call: TRBJ2-3
d_call: NA
v_call: TRBV2
clone_size: once
cdr3_aa: CASSGNVGPTDTQYF
cdr3_nt: TGTGCCAGCAGTGGGAATGTGGGGCCGACAGATACGCAGTATTTT

j_call: TRBJ2-5
d_call: NA
v_call: TRBV12-3/TRBV12-4
clone_size: NA
cdr3_aa: CASMGRAQETQYF
cdr3_nt: TGTGCCAGCATGGGCAGGGCTCAAGAGACCCAGTACTTC

j_call: TRBJ2-5
d_call: TRBD2
v_call: TRBV30
clone_size: NA
cdr3_aa: CAWSVLGGRAEETQYF
cdr3_nt: TGTGCCTGGAGTGTACTGGGCGGGAGGGCCGAGGAGACCCAGTACTTC

j_call: TRBJ2-7
d_call: TRBD1
v_call: TRBV19
clone_size: NA
cdr3_aa: CASSIGLQGRLEQYF
cdr3_nt: TGTGCCAGTAGTATAGGGTTACAGGGGCGCCTTGAGCAGTACTTC

j_call: TRBJ1-1
d_call: NA
v_call: TRBV4-1
clone_size: NA
cdr3_aa: CASSLQNTEAFF
cdr3_nt: TGCGCCAGCAGCCTTCAGAACACTGAAGCTTTCTTT

j_call: TRBJ1-5
d_call: TRBD1
v_call: TRBV27
clone_size: NA
cdr3_aa: CASSLDRRLPQHF
cdr3_nt: TGTGCCAGCAGTTTGGACAGGCGCCTCCCCCAGCATTTT

j_call: TRBJ2-1
d_call: TRBD2
v_call: TRBV5-1
clone_size: NA
cdr3_aa: CASSLRTSGYNEQFF
cdr3_nt: TGCGCCAGCAGCCTCAGGACTAGCGGTTACAATGAGCAGTTCTTC

j_call: TRBJ2-7
d_call: TRBD1
v_call: TRBV10-3
clone_size: NA
cdr3_aa: CAISESAGQGGYEQYF
cdr3_nt: TGTGCCATCAGTGAGTCGGCGGGACAGGGCGGCTACGAGCAGTACTTC

j_call: TRBJ1-2
d_call: TRBD1
v_call: TRBV3-1/TRBV3-2
clone_size: few
cdr3_aa: CASSPGTAYGYTF
cdr3_nt: TGTGCCAGCAGCCCCGGGACAGCGTATGGCTACACCTTC

j_call: TRBJ1-5
d_call: TRBD1
v_call: TRBV9
clone_size: NA
cdr3_aa: CASSSGTGNQPQHF
cdr3_nt: TGTGCCAGCAGCTCGGGGACAGGCAATCAGCCCCAGCATTTT

j_call: TRBJ2-3
d_call: NA
v_call: TRBV28
clone_size: NA
cdr3_aa: CASSRQGDTQYF
cdr3_nt: TGTGCCAGCAGTCGGCAGGGGGATACGCAGTATTTT

j_call: TRBJ2-1
d_call: TRBD1
v_call: TRBV24-1
clone_size: NA
cdr3_aa: CATSDLDRGMDNEQFF
cdr3_nt: TGTGCCACCAGTGATTTGGACAGGGGTATGGACAATGAGCAGTTCTTC

j_call: TRBJ2-2
d_call: TRBD1
v_call: TRBV6-2/TRBV6-3
clone_size: NA
cdr3_aa: CASSYFRTRGSTGELFF
cdr3_nt: TGTGCCAGCAGTTACTTCAGGACCAGGGGGAGCACCGGGGAGCTGTTTTTT

j_call: TRBJ2-7
d_call: TRBD2
v_call: TRBV5-1
clone_size: NA
cdr3_aa: CASSSYPAGGPYEQYF
cdr3_nt: TGCGCCAGCAGCTCTTATCCAGCGGGGGGACCCTACGAGCAGTACTTC

j_call: TRBJ1-4
d_call: NA
v_call: TRBV19
clone_size: NA
cdr3_aa: CASSRFAAGGTTNEKLFF
cdr3_nt: TGTGCCAGTAGTAGATTTGCTGCGGGGGGAACGACTAATGAAAAACTGTTTTTT

j_call: TRBJ2-7
d_call: TRBD1
v_call: TRBV28
clone_size: NA
cdr3_aa: CASSLSGQGLHEQYF
cdr3_nt: TGTGCCAGCAGTTTATCGGGACAGGGGCTCCACGAGCAGTACTTC

j_call: TRBJ2-6
d_call: NA
v_call: TRBV6-2/TRBV6-3
clone_size: once
cdr3_aa: CASSEDSSGANVLTF
cdr3_nt: TGTGCCAGCAGCGAGGACAGCTCTGGGGCCAACGTCCTGACTTTC

j_call: TRBJ1-1
d_call: NA
v_call: TRBV5-1
clone_size: NA
cdr3_aa: CASSFERTVNTEAFF
cdr3_nt: TGCGCCAGCAGCTTCGAACGGACAGTGAACACTGAAGCTTTCTTT

j_call: TRBJ2-2
d_call: NA
v_call: TRBV9
clone_size: NA
cdr3_aa: CASSVYRDFNTGELFF
cdr3_nt: TGTGCCAGCAGCGTATACCGGGACTTCAACACCGGGGAGCTGTTTTTT

j_call: TRBJ2-3
d_call: TRBD2
v_call: TRBV6-1
clone_size: NA
cdr3_aa: CASSEGFGLAGGDTQYF
cdr3_nt: TGTGCCAGCAGTGAAGGGTTTGGACTAGCGGGAGGGGATACGCAGTATTTT

j_call: TRBJ1-2
d_call: TRBD1
v_call: TRBV6-6
clone_size: NA
cdr3_aa: CASRGWDRVNGYTF
cdr3_nt: TGTGCCAGCAGGGGTTGGGACAGGGTGAACGGCTACACCTTC

j_call: TRBJ2-1
d_call: NA
v_call: TRBV7-3
clone_size: NA
cdr3_aa: CASSLRGGQEINNEQFF
cdr3_nt: TGTGCCAGCAGCTTAAGGGGGGGACAGGAGATTAACAATGAGCAGTTCTTC

j_call: TRBJ2-5
d_call: TRBD1
v_call: TRBV7-2
clone_size: NA
cdr3_aa: CASSLGAGGYETQYF
cdr3_nt: TGTGCCAGCAGCTTAGGGGCAGGGGGCTATGAGACCCAGTACTTC

j_call: TRBJ2-5
d_call: NA
v_call: TRBV9
clone_size: NA
cdr3_aa: CASSVGEETQYF
cdr3_nt: TGTGCCAGCAGCGTAGGCGAAGAGACCCAGTACTTC

j_call: TRBJ2-7
d_call: NA
v_call: TRBV5-1
clone_size: NA
cdr3_aa: CASSYGFSYEQYF
cdr3_nt: TGCGCCAGCAGCTATGGCTTCTCCTACGAGCAGTACTTC

j_call: TRBJ2-3
d_call: NA
v_call: TRBV19
clone_size: NA
cdr3_aa: CASSISAGFTDTQYF
cdr3_nt: TGTGCCAGTAGTATCTCCGCCGGGTTCACAGATACGCAGTATTTT

j_call: TRBJ2-3
d_call: NA
v_call: TRBV29-1
clone_size: NA
cdr3_aa: CSERRSDTQYF
cdr3_nt: TGCAGCGAGCGACGTTCCGATACGCAGTATTTT

j_call: TRBJ2-1
d_call: NA
v_call: TRBV7-2
clone_size: NA
cdr3_aa: CASSGTQNEQFF
cdr3_nt: TGTGCCAGCAGCGGGACTCAGAATGAGCAGTTCTTC

j_call: TRBJ1-1
d_call: NA
v_call: TRBV29-1
clone_size: NA
cdr3_aa: CSVEPLGKGFMNTEAFF
cdr3_nt: TGCAGCGTTGAGCCCCTCGGGAAAGGTTTCATGAACACTGAAGCTTTCTTT

j_call: TRBJ1-1
d_call: TRBD1
v_call: TRBV6-5
clone_size: NA
cdr3_aa: CASSSTGGHTEAFF
cdr3_nt: TGTGCCAGCAGTAGCACAGGGGGCCACACTGAAGCTTTCTTT

j_call: TRBJ2-3
d_call: TRBD1
v_call: TRBV19
clone_size: NA
cdr3_aa: CASDRGPTDTQYF
cdr3_nt: TGTGCCAGCGACAGGGGCCCCACAGATACGCAGTATTTT

j_call: TRBJ2-7
d_call: NA
v_call: TRBV5-5
clone_size: NA
cdr3_aa: CASSLDPTFSYEQYF
cdr3_nt: TGTGCCAGCAGCTTGGACCCAACGTTCAGCTACGAGCAGTACTTC

j_call: TRBJ1-5
d_call: NA
v_call: TRBV6-1
clone_size: NA
cdr3_aa: CASSEGSYQPQHF
cdr3_nt: TGTGCCAGCAGTGAGGGGAGCTATCAGCCCCAGCATTTT